The clone carrying this TCR beta chain was observed a few times. The ends were cut back, 1 base at V and 7 bases at J, with 17 bases in the middle. The germline V gene encodes CDR1 SGHDN and CDR2 FVKESK. The CDR3 is made up of 16 amino acids. This sample was included in a study of shared T cell receptors in the human thymus. Only in-frame clones appear in the TCRdb table, and some are missing; sequencing was by immunoSEQ multiplex PCR. Of 630,000 or so clones listed, approximately 89% are singletons. This sample also belongs to another study, concerning human thymus T cells. That work adds: Those donating were healthy Finnish infants in corrective surgery for congenital heart defects. Thymic repertoires of unrelated individuals were reported in related research to overlap highly.

The chain links TRBV14 to TRBJ2-1; possible D gene TRBD2, 6 bases. The receptor comes from a boy under two years old with a congenital heart defect. Sequencing was done on a sample of thymocytes. CDR3 nucleotide sequence: TGTGCCAGCAGCCAAGGGGGGGAGACCATGACGAATGAGCAGTTCTTC. This codes for CASSQGGETMTNEQFF.